The present entry profiles one T cell receptor (beta chain) with its context. Germline V gives CDR1 SEHNR, CDR2 FQNEAQ (reference sequence). This CDR3 region has 15 residues. Trimming cost V 5 bases and J 2 bases; bases outside gene matches: 9. This specimen comes from a study of blood T cell repertoires in COVID-19. Original processing notes: Estimation of nucleated cell counts relied on the amplification of reference gene primers. Measured with immunoSEQ multiplex PCR; TCRdb has only the in-frame clones, and not every one. V and J calls and clone size come straight from that table; D and trimming were deduced from the DNA. Of about 80,000 clones in the sample, over 80% were seen once.

This sequence originates from a human donor in a cohort sampled during active COVID-19. Sequenced material: peripheral blood. The chain links TRBV7-9 to TRBJ2-7, with 7 bases fitting TRBD1. This CDR3 is CASSPIIGTAYEQYF. The DNA for the CDR3 is TGTGCCAGCAGCCCGATAATAGGGACAGCCTACGAGCAGTACTTC. The full variable domain, completed using reference TRBV7-9 and TRBJ2-7, is DTGVSQNPRHKITKRGQNVTFRCDPISEHNRLYWYRQTLGQGPEFLTYFQNEAQLEKSRLLSDRFSAERPKGSFSTLEIQRTEQGDSAMYLCASSPIIGTAYEQYFGPGTRLTVT.